The entry below describes one TCR beta chain. These data originate in a study of shared clonotypes between healthy human individuals. The CDR3 is 17 amino acids. Germline values: CDR1 SEHNR, CDR2 FQNEAQ (reference sequence). With 2 bases removed from V and 6 bases from J, the gap between germline ends came to 19 bases. Genomic DNA per cell subset filled all wells of several immunoSEQ plates. Sequencing was performed with immunoSEQ multiplex PCR; in TCRdb, only in-frame clones are kept and a portion is missing. The table records some 2.4 million clones, over 85% of them present only once. V gene TRBV7-9 combines with J gene TRBJ2-2; D is undetermined. Sequencing used naive CD4+ T cells from PBMCs. Subset reported: CD45RA+ positively selected. The receptor was derived from a man between 18 and 29 years old in good health. Some clones in this sample may be carry-over from other donors' samples. In DNA, the CDR3 is TGTGCCAGCAGCTTAATAAGGATCGGACGAGGTCCCGGGGAGCTGTTTTTT. Amino acid sequence: CASSLIRIGRGPGELFF.